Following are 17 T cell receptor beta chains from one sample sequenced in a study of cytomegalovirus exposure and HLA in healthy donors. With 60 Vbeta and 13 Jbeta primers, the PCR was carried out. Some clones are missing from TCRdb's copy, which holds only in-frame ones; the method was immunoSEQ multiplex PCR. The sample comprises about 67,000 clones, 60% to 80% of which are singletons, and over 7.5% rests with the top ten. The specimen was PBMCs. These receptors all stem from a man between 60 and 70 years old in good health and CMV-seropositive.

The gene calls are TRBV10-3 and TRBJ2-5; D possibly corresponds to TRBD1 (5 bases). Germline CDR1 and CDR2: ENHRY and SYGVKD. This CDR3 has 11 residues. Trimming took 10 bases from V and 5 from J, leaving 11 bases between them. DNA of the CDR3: TGTGCCACAGGGTTTGGTGAGACCCAGTACTTC. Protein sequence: CATGFGETQYF.

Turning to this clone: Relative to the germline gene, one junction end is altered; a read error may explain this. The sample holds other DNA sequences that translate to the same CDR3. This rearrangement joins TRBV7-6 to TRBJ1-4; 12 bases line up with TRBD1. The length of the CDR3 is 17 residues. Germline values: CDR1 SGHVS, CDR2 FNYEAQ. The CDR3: CASSLSGQGARSEKLFF. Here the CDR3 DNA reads TGTGCCAGTAGCTTATCGGGACAGGGGGCGAGGAGCGAAAAACTGTTTTTT.

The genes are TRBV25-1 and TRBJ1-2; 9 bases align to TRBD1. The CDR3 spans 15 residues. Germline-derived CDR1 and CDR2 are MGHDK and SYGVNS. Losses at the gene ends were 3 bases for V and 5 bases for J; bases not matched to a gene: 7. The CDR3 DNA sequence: TGTGCCAGCAGTGACCCGGACAGGGGATTATATGGCTACACCTTC. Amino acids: CASSDPDRGLYGYTF.

CDR3 nucleotide sequence: TGTGCCAGCAACGGGCAGACTAGCGGGATTGTGAATGAGCAGTTCTTC. Amino acid sequence: CASNGQTSGIVNEQFF. The chain combines TRBV28 with TRBJ2-1; 11 bases are a match to TRBD2. Germline CDR1 reads MDHEN; CDR2 reads SYDVKM. The CDR3 is 16 residues long. V shed 7 bases and J 7 bases; nucleotides not matched to a gene: 12.

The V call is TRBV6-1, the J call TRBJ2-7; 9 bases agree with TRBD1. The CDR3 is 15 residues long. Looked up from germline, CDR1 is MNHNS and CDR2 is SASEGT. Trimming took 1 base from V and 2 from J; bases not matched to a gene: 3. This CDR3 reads CASSEGWTGAYEQYF. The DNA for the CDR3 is TGTGCCAGCAGTGAAGGATGGACAGGGGCCTACGAGCAGTACTTC.

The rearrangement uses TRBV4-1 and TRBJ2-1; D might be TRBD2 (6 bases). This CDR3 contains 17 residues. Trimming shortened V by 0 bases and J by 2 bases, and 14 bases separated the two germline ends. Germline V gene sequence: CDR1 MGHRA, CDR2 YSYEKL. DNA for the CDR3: TGCGCCAGCAGCCAAGATCGGTTCGGGACTCCCTACAATGAGCAGTTCTTC. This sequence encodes CASSQDRFGTPYNEQFF.

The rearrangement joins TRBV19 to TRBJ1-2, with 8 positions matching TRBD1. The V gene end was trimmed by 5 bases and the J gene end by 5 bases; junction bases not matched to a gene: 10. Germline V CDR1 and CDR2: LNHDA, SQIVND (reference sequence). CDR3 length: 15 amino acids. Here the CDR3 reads CASSGRDRQPYGYTF. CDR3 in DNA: TGTGCCAGTAGTGGCCGGGACAGGCAACCTTATGGCTACACCTTC.

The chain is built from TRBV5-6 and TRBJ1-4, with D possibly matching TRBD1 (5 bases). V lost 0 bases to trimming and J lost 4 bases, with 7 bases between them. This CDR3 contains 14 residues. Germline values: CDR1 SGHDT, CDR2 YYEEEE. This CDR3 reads CASSLAGFNEKLFF. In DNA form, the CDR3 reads TGTGCCAGCAGCTTGGCAGGGTTTAATGAAAAACTGTTTTTT.

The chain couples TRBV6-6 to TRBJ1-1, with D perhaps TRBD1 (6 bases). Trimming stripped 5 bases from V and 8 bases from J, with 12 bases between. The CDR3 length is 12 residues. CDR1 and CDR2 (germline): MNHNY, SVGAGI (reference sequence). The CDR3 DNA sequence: TGTGCCAGCAGTCCTTGGACAGCGGAAGCTTTCTTT. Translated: CASSPWTAEAFF.

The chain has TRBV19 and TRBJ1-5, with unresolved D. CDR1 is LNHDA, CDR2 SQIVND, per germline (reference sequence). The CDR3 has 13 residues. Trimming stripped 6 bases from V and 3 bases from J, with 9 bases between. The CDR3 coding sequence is TGTGCCAGTAGCCCAACTAACAATCAGCCCCAGCATTTT. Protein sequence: CASSPTNNQPQHF.

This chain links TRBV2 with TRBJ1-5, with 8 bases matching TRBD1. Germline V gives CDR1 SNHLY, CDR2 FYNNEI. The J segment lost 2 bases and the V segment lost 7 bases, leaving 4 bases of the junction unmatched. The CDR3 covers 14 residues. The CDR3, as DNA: TGTGCCAGCACCTTGACAGGGGGCAATCAGCCCCAGCATTTT. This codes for CASTLTGGNQPQHF.

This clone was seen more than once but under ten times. The CDR3 DNA follows: TGTGCCAGCAGTACCGGGACAGGGGGCTATGGCTACACCTTC. It is translated as CASSTGTGGYGYTF. J is TRBJ1-2 and V is TRBV6-1, with 11 bases fitting TRBD1. The CDR3 contains 14 residues. Germline V gene data show CDR1 as MNHNS and CDR2 as SASEGT. The junction had 3 bases not matched to a gene; V was cut back by 5 bases and J by 4 bases.

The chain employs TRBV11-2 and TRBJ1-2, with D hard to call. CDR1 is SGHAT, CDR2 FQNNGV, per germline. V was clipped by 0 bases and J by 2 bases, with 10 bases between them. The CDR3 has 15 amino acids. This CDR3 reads CASSLEGGSNYGYTF. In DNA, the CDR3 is TGTGCCAGCAGCTTAGAGGGAGGGTCCAACTATGGCTACACCTTC.

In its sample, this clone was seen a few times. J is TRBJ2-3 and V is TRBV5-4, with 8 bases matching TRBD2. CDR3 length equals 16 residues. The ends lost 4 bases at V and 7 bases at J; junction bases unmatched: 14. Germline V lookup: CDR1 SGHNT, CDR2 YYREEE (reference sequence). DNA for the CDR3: TGTGCCAGCAGCCTCTCGGGCGGGGGGCTTGGGAATACGCAGTATTTT. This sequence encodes CASSLSGGGLGNTQYF.

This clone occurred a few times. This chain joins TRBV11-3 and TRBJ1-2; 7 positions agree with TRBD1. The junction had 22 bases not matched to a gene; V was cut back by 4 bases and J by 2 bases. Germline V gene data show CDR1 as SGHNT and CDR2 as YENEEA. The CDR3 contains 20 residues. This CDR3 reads CASSSTHETMDRWKNYGYTF. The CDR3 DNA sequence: TGTGCCAGCAGCTCCACACACGAAACAATGGACAGGTGGAAGAACTATGGCTACACCTTC.

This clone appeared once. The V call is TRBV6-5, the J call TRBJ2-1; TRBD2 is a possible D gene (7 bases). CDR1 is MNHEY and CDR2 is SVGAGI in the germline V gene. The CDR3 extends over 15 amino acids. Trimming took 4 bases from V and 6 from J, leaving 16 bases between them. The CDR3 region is CASSLEGGGSNEQFF. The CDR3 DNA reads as TGTGCCAGCAGTTTGGAGGGGGGGGGATCCAATGAGCAGTTCTTC.

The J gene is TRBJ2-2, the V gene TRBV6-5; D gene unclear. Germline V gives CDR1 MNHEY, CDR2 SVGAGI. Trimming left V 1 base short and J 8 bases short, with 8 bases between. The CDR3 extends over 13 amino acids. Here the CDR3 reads CASSYFVSGELFF. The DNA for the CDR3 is TGTGCCAGCAGTTACTTTGTATCGGGGGAGCTGTTTTTT.